The following is a T cell receptor beta chain sequence with its context. It lacks a known antigen. No much larger clonotype is one base removed from it; base qualities were not supplied. The sample comes from a study of control samples from healthy donors and cancer patients (TCRdb year 2020). Per the germline V gene, SNHLY is the CDR1 and FYNNEI is the CDR2. The CDR3 sequence holds 15 residues, the cysteine and phenylalanine included. The entry retains the CDR3 DNA only, 45 bases that are in frame from base 1. Compared with germline, V lacks 6 bases and J lacks 6 bases; bases without a gene match: 9. Receptor libraries were prepared by the immunoSEQ multiplex PCR assay. The clones in this table, taken by TCRdb from immuneACCESS, are in-frame only. Not every clone is retained; where verified, under half of the shortfall comes from an unresolved V gene, and the cause of the rest is unknown. Here the sample has some 120,000 clones; 75% to 95% occur a single time. The leading ten clones occupy roughly 7.8% of the sample.

The clonotype was recovered from a man aged 18 to 29 in good health. The V gene is TRBV2 and the J gene is TRBJ1-5, and 9 junction bases match TRBD1. The sample taken for sequencing was blood. The CDR3 protein: CASRAGTGTFQPQHF. Read as DNA, the sequence is TGTGCCAGCAGGGCCGGGACAGGGACGTTTCAGCCCCAGCATTTT.